What follows describes a single T cell receptor (beta chain). This clone was observed once. No cognate antigen has been identified for it. Base qualities are not provided; no much larger clone lies one nucleotide away. The germline V gene provides CDR1 SGDLS and CDR2 YYNGEE. The CDR3 spans 15 residues, from the cysteine through the phenylalanine. CDR3 DNA is the only sequence kept; it has 45 bases, read in frame from the first base. V loses 3 bases of germline sequence and J loses 1 base, and the interval between the two ends is 11 bases. This record belongs to a study of blood T cell repertoires in COVID-19 (dated by TCRdb to 2019 to 2021). Notes on the research overall: Samples from collaborators originated in the United States, Italy and Spain and spanned both the acute and convalescent phases of COVID-19. The prospective study material was composed of cDNA or gDNA derived from T cells, B-cell-depleted T cells, or PBMCs. Subjects who had been exposed to COVID-19, were actively infected with it, or had recovered from it provided the deeply sampled blood TCRbeta repertoires that made up the dataset. A freely available public database, intended as a resource for researchers studying the immune response to SARS-CoV-2, is where the repertoires were released. Samples came from the ongoing ImmuneRACE study (first 160 participants) plus 1,254 subjects from 6 global collaborators. A de-identified subject ID, COVID-19 status, age in years and sex were almost always included in the sample metadata. Where HLA class I and class II types were available, the types were taken from metadata supplied by the sample provider, not from assay-based typing.

TCRbeta CDR3 regions were amplified from genomic DNA by means of the immunoSEQ Assay, a bias-controlled multiplex PCR. The published analysis was carried out like this. Within the assay, amplification of reference gene primers was used to estimate how many nucleated cells each sample contained. To quantify the absolute abundance of each unique TCRbeta CDR3 rearrangement, sequence reads were collapsed and filtered. For each sample, productive Simpson clonality was calculated as the square root of Simpson's diversity index over productive rearrangements. This immuneACCESS table, as held by TCRdb, lists in-frame sequences with V and J called but not all clones. Of the missing ones, under half trace to an unresolved V gene in checked studies; the others have no known cause. Clonal size and the V and J genes are those of that table, whereas D and trimming came from the DNA. For this sample the table gives about 120,000 clones, of which under 95% were detected only once. The ten largest clones take up over 3.5% of the sample.

Study-level results and caveats: The amount of clinical and demographic metadata varied by source and participant and was provided uncurated.

Whole blood was collected in K2EDTA tubes by collaborating institutions according to the institutions' own protocols. For TCRbeta analysis, collaborators shipped samples as frozen whole blood, isolated PBMCs, or DNA extracted from either of those sample types. This receptor was obtained from a man aged 50 to 59 with active COVID-19. Sample: peripheral blood. The rearrangement combines TRBV9 with TRBJ2-1, with TRBD1 tentatively as D gene (5 bases match). This receptor carries the CDR3 CASSETATSYNEQFF. The sequence in DNA is TGTGCCAGCAGCGAGACAGCTACTTCCTACAATGAGCAGTTCTTC.